The T cell receptor beta chain described here comes from a study of cytomegalovirus exposure and HLA in healthy donors. As for the study in general: It was reported in a later analysis that the 120 validation repertoires used the same platform as the approximately 670 first-cohort repertoires.

With regard to this clone: Its target is unknown.

The donors formed part of the roughly 110-subject validation cohort, distinct from the 666-subject first cohort. Sequenced by immunoSEQ multiplex PCR; TCRdb stores in-frame clones only, minus some. This table has tens of thousands of clones, 94% appearing once. Trimming at V came to 5 bases and at J to 2 bases, leaving 10 bases not matched to a gene. Germline assignment: CDR1 SGHVS and CDR2 FQNEAQ. The CDR3 sequence is 16 residues long. Study conclusions and caveats: A later analysis found first-cohort TCR clusters tended to co-occur in the 130 or so validation repertoires. A few CMV-associated chains proved CMV antigen-specific in vitro.

The sequence was collected from a woman aged 18 to 35 in good health and CMV-seropositive. Specimen: PBMCs. This chain connects TRBV7-8 to TRBJ2-3, with TRBD1 identical over 7 bases. As DNA, the CDR3 is TGTGCCAGCAGCCCACAGGGGAGTGTTCTCACAGATACGCAGTATTTT. Encoded protein: CASSPQGSVLTDTQYF. The whole variable domain, filled in from reference TRBV7-8 and TRBJ2-3, reads GAGVSQSPRYKVAKRGQDVALRCDPISGHVSLFWYQQALGQGPEFLTYFQNEAQLDKSGLPSDRFFAERPEGSVSTLKIQRTQQEDSAVYLCASSPQGSVLTDTQYFGPGTRLTVL.